Given below is one T cell receptor beta chain in context. What it binds is not known. The data were taken from a study of cytomegalovirus exposure and HLA in healthy donors. Whole-study context: Among the 370 or so donors who were genotyped, approximately 76% fell in the genetic ancestry cluster that is associated with self-reported Caucasian donors.

Regarding the study as a whole: High specificity and sensitivity for cytomegalovirus status were reported for the classifier. Follow-up analysis found HLA locus-dependent TCR association rates, highest for DRB1 and lowest for HLA-C.

The PCR was carried out with 60 Vbeta primers and 13 Jbeta primers. Sequenced by immunoSEQ multiplex PCR; TCRdb stores in-frame clones only, minus some. The table includes nearly 110,000 clones, about 70% detected once. In germline, CDR1 is MNHNY, CDR2 SVGAGI (reference sequence). The CDR3 contains 10 residues. V lost 10 bases to trimming and J lost 7 bases, with 9 bases between them. Sequenced input: PBMCs. This TCR was sampled from a woman aged 50 to 60 in good health and CMV-seropositive. The chain employs TRBV6-6 and TRBJ2-3; D is perhaps TRBD2 (5 bases). CDR3 DNA: TGTGCCATAGGAGGTTATACGCAGTATTTT. It codes for CAIGGYTQYF.